These 2 T cell receptor beta chains came from one sample sequenced in a study of blood T cell repertoires in COVID-19. Libraries were prepared by immunoSEQ multiplex PCR; TCRdb keeps only in-frame clonotypes and omits some of them. The top ten hold just under 3% of the sample, which has 360,000 or so clones, about 90% seen once. The sample comprised PBMCs or T cells enriched from blood (not recorded which). The source is a woman aged 25 to 45 who had recovered from COVID-19.

This chain links TRBV19 with TRBJ1-1; D remains unclear. Germline V CDR1 and CDR2: LNHDA, SQIVND (reference sequence). CDR3 length: 13 residues. V shed 7 bases and J shed 0 bases, with 9 bases lying between them. In DNA, the CDR3 is TGTGCCAGTAACGGGGTACTGAACACTGAAGCTTTCTTT. Amino acid sequence: CASNGVLNTEAFF.

This sequence joins TRBV7-6 and TRBJ1-6; D gene unclear. Trimming took 0 bases from V and 5 from J, leaving 14 bases between them. The length of the CDR3 is 17 residues. CDR1 and CDR2 from the germline V gene are SGHVS and FNYEAQ. This CDR3 reads CASSLAVIQDDNSPLHF. The CDR3 nucleotides read TGTGCCAGCAGCTTAGCAGTAATCCAGGATGATAATTCACCCCTCCACTTT.